Here is one TCR beta chain with its context. CDR1 is LNHDA, CDR2 SQIVND, per germline (reference sequence). CDR3 length: 15 residues. V was clipped by 5 bases and J by 7 bases; unmatched bases: 11. This specimen belongs to a study of blood T cell repertoires in COVID-19. For the study at large: Some COVID-19 samples were acute and others convalescent; all came from the United States, Italy and Spain. T cells, B-cell-depleted T cells, or PBMCs supplied cDNA or gDNA.

Source study methods: For nucleated cells, counts were estimated from reference gene primer amplification. Method: immunoSEQ multiplex PCR; TCRdb's copy keeps in-frame clones and lacks some. From that table come the V and J calls and clone size; the DNA was used to work out D and trimming. Found here are roughly 230,000 clones, about 90% of them singletons; the top ten hold approximately 2.1%. A Seattle source enrolled patients during active infection and followed them longitudinally. Input material: peripheral blood. The sequence derives from a woman aged 60 to 75 with COVID-19, enrolled during active disease. The chain links TRBV19 to TRBJ1-5; 7 bases map to TRBD1. CDR3 nucleotides: TGTGCCAGTAGTGCGCAGGGGGTCGTTAGCCAGCCCCAGCATTTT. Translated: CASSAQGVVSQPQHF.